This entry describes one TCR beta chain. Its antigen is currently unknown. The source of the sample is a study of post-analysis software for immune sequencing data. Whole-study results and caveats: F measure grouped same-batch samples tightly together. Normalized Chao1 diversity was significantly reduced in patients versus controls. The five TRBV segments detected at higher frequency in patients than in controls included TRBV5-6, TRBV5-1 and TRBV20-1.

Per germline, CDR1 SGHRS and CDR2 YFSETQ. The CDR3 sequence is 18 residues long. Trimming removed 4 bases at V and 4 bases at J, with 26 bases between. TCR beta cDNA libraries included unique molecular identifiers. Input amounts of 1 to 10 million T cells were used. These gave 500,000 or so cDNA molecules, so each molecule approximated one T cell. MiXCR, run by TCRdb on the PCR reads, gives a single entry per CDR3 protein. The sample carries roughly 670,000 distinct CDR3 sequences, around 64% recorded once. The chain has TRBV5-1 and TRBJ2-5; D may be TRBD1 (7 bases). This clonotype originated in a girl aged 2-10 years with multiple sclerosis. The sequenced sample was blood. CDR3 sequence: CASSLPSAGQPFGETQYF. The CDR3 nucleotides read TGCGCCAGCAGCCTACCATCGGCGGGACAGCCGTTCGGAGAGACCCAGTACTTC. Drawing the rest from reference TRBV5-1 and TRBJ2-5, the complete variable domain is KAGVTQTPRYLIKTRGQQVTLSCSPISGHRSVSWYQQTPGQGLQFLFEYFSETQRNKGNFPGRFSGRQFSNSRSEMNVSTLELGDSALYLCASSLPSAGQPFGETQYFGPGTRLLVL.